The rows below give T cell receptor beta chains drawn from one sample of a study of T cells expressing NK-cell markers. TCRdb reprocessed the 5' RACE reads, with one entry per CDR3 protein and no DNA. The table for this sample gives roughly 160,000 distinct CDR3 sequences. Sequencing was carried out using blood T cells: a sorted CD56 or NKG2C T cell subset, CD4+ or CD8+ T cells, or bulk PBMC T cells (not recorded which). Receptors originate from a woman between 18 and 70 years old in good health. CDR3s include the opening cysteine and the closing phenylalanine or tryptophan.

TRBJ2-1	TRBV7-6	CASSLSPGRLGEQFF
TRBJ2-3	TRBV7-9	CASRGSTDTQYF
TRBJ2-7	TRBV27	CASSSGGYAYEQYF
TRBJ1-1	TRBV5-1	CASSLTGLNTEAFF
TRBJ1-5	TRBV2	CASSADRRNQPQHF
TRBJ2-7	TRBV20-1	CSARRGEGSYEQYF
TRBJ2-6	TRBV2	CASSTGGVISGANVLTF
TRBJ1-1	TRBV7-9	CASGSRDRGPFF
TRBJ1-4	TRBV5-4	CASSKLGQGSSEKLFF
TRBJ2-2	TRBV29-1	CSATPPSGRTGELFF
TRBJ2-5	TRBV5-1	CASSSLATTPQETQYF
TRBJ2-7	TRBV7-9	CASSLILHPNKNEQYF
TRBJ1-1	TRBV19	CASSIPQGQLNTEAFF
TRBJ2-5	TRBV20-1	CSASFREGPRETQYF
TRBJ1-5	TRBV27	CASSLSGPYSNQPQHF
TRBJ2-7	TRBV4-2	CASSQGLAGGTYEQYF
TRBJ2-3	TRBV6-1	CASREAGGTDTQYF
TRBJ1-5	TRBV15	CATSDDRLHNPYSNQPQHF
TRBJ2-1	TRBV5-1	CASSLASGPGLYEQFF
TRBJ1-2	TRBV6-4	CASSDGGQTRGYTF
TRBJ1-4	TRBV11-2	CASSQGQVAEKLFF
TRBJ1-1	TRBV12-3/TRBV12-4	CASSFRDRENTEAFF
TRBJ1-2	TRBV24-1	CATQAGQGHGYTF
TRBJ2-3	TRBV14	CASSVAGSTDTQYF
TRBJ2-1	TRBV20-1	CSGFSGTSASNEQFF
TRBJ1-1	TRBV5-1	CASFPGGGQNTEAFF
TRBJ2-2	TRBV10-3	CAISRTSGRAGTGELFF
TRBJ2-2	TRBV20-1	CSARRRETNTGELFF
TRBJ2-1	TRBV7-3	CASSLAGDSNEQFF
TRBJ1-1	TRBV28	CASILTGGFATEAFF
TRBJ2-2	TRBV25-1	CASRETGYNGELFF
TRBJ2-7	TRBV5-1	CASSEQGRDEQYF
TRBJ2-3	TRBV6-1	CASSPDPTRSADTQYF
TRBJ2-1	TRBV7-8	CASSLAPGTGDEQFF
TRBJ2-1	TRBV6-1	CASSPTSGLNEQFF
TRBJ2-2	TRBV7-2	CASSLAAGGPGTGELFF
TRBJ2-2	TRBV28	CASAKYSGELFF
TRBJ2-1	TRBV7-9	CASSLRTGGSYNEQFF
TRBJ1-5	TRBV20-1	CSAGDRVLGNQPQHF
TRBJ2-7	TRBV7-2	CASSRRLAGMYEQYF
TRBJ2-1	TRBV15	CATGGLAGGPSYNEQFF
TRBJ2-3	TRBV2	CASSDPGINTQYF
TRBJ2-3	TRBV12-3/TRBV12-4	CASSSDITSTDTQYF
TRBJ2-1	TRBV28	CASSLGTGEQFF
TRBJ2-5	TRBV15	CATSRQGMGETQYF
TRBJ2-1	TRBV29-1	CSGLGGSERREQFF
TRBJ2-6	TRBV24-1	CATSDPSITGANVLTF
TRBJ2-1	TRBV9	CASTLSGGHDNEQFF